This TCR beta chain originates from a study of spatial heterogeneity in lung cancer. Across the whole study: Sequenced follow-up PBMC samples came a median of approximately 2 years after resection, where available. Beta-chain sequences consistently outnumbered alpha-chain sequences in detection.

Study conclusions and caveats: Ubiquitous expanded tumor TCRs appeared in blood more at resection than follow-up.

MiXCR, run by TCRdb on the 5' RACE reads, gives a single entry per CDR3 protein. The sample has around 110,000 distinct CDR3 sequences; 9.5% to 15% are singletons. As regards this clonotype: Its antigen is unknown.

This CDR3 has 11 residues. Trimming took off 6 bases at V and 3 bases at J, with 6 bases between the two ends. CDR1 and CDR2 from the germline V gene are MNHEY and SVGEGT. Time point of the sample: blood at routine non-recurrence follow-up after resection. Whole RNA, which was extracted from tumor, nontumor lung tissue or frozen PBMC, was sequenced without any cell sorting. The sample in question was PBMCs, obtained at follow-up. This sequence joins TRBV6-2 or TRBV6-3 and TRBJ2-7; D is unclear. This TCR was recovered from a male donor with early-stage non-small cell lung cancer. In DNA form, the CDR3 reads TGTGCCAGCAGAATAAGCTACGAGCAGTACTTC. Its protein is CASRISYEQYF.